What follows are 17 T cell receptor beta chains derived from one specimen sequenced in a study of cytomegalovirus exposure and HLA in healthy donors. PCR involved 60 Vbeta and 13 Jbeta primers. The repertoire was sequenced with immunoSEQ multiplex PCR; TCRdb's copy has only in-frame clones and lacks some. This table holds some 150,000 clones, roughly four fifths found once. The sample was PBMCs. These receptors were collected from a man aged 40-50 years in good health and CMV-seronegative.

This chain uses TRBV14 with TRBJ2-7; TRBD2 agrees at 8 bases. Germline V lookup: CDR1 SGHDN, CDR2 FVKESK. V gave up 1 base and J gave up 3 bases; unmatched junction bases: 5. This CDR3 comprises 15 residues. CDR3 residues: CASSQVSGGLYEQYF. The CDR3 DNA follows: TGTGCCAGCAGCCAAGTGAGCGGGGGTCTCTACGAGCAGTACTTC.

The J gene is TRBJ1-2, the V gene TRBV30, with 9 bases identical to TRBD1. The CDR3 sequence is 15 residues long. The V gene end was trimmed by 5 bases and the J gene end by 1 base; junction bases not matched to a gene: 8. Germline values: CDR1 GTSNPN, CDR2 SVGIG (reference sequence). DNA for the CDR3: TGTGCCTGGCAACTCGGGACAGGGTATAACTATGGCTACACCTTC. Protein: CAWQLGTGYNYGYTF.

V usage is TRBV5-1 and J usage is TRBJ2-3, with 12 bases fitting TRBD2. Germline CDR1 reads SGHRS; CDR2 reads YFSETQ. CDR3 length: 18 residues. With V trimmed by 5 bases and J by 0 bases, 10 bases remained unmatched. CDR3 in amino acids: CASSRRLAGVTSTDTQYF. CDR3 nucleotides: TGCGCCAGCAGTCGGAGACTAGCGGGGGTTACGAGCACAGATACGCAGTATTTT.

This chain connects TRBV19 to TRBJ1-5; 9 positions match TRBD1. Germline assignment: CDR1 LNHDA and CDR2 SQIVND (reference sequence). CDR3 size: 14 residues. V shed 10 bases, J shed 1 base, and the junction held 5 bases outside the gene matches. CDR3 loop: CATGTGISNQPQHF. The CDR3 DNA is TGTGCCACCGGGACAGGGATCAGCAATCAGCCCCAGCATTTT. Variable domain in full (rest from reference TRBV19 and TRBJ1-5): DGGITQSPKYLFRKEGQNVTLSCEQNLNHDAMYWYRQDPGQGLRLIYYSQIVNDFQKGDIAEGYSVSREKKESFPLTVTSAQKNPTAFYLCATGTGISNQPQHFGDGTRLSIL.

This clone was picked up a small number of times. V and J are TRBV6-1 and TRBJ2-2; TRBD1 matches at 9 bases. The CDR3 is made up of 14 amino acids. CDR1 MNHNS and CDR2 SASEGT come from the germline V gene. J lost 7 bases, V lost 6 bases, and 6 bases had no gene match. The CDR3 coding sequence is TGTGCCAGCAGGAGAACAGGGGGCCTCGGGGAGCTGTTTTTT. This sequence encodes CASRRTGGLGELFF.

The CDR3 nucleotides are TGTGCCAGTACTCTTTTTTCAGGGGGTAGGGCACCCCTCCACTTT. Amino acids: CASTLFSGGRAPLHF. This chain connects TRBV19 to TRBJ1-6, with 7 bases lining up with TRBD1. The CDR3 contains 15 residues. The J segment lost 11 bases and the V segment lost 7 bases, leaving 14 bases of the junction unmatched. Germline V gives CDR1 LNHDA, CDR2 SQIVND (reference sequence). The whole variable domain, remainder taken from reference TRBV19 and TRBJ1-6, is DGGITQSPKYLFRKEGQNVTLSCEQNLNHDAMYWYRQDPGQGLRLIYYSQIVNDFQKGDIAEGYSVSREKKESFPLTVTSAQKNPTAFYLCASTLFSGGRAPLHFGNGTRLTVT.

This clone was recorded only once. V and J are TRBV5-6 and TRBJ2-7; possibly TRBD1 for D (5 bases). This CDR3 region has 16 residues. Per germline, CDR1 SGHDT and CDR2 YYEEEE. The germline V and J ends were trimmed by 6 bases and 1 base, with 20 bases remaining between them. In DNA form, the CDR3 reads TGTGCCAGCAAAGTTTTGGGAACGCAGGGATCCTACGAGCAGTACTTC. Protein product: CASKVLGTQGSYEQYF.

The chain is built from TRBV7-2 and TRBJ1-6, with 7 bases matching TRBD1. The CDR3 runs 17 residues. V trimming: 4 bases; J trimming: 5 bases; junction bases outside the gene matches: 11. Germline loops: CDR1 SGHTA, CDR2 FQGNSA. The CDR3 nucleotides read TGTGCCAGCAGCTCCCGTACAGGGGCGTTCAATAATTCACCCCTCCACTTT. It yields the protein CASSSRTGAFNNSPLHF.

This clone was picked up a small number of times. The CDR3 region has the DNA TGTGCCAGCAGTGACGGTGAGAGGGGGACCACAGATACGCAGTATTTT. Protein product: CASSDGERGTTDTQYF. V is TRBV6-4 and J is TRBJ2-3; D may be TRBD1 (6 bases). The V end lost 2 bases, the J end lost 2 bases, and 14 bases lay between the germline ends. The germline V gene has CDR1 MRHNA and CDR2 SNTAGT. The CDR3 has 16 amino acids.

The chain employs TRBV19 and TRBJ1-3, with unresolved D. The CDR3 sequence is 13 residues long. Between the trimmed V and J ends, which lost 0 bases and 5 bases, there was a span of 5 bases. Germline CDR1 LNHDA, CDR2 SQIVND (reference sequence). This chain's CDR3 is CASSIDGRNTIYF. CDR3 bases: TGTGCCAGTAGTATAGACGGGAGAAACACCATATATTTT.

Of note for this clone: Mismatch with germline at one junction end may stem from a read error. The CDR3 loop is CASSLTLAGGVSTDTQYF. DNA of the CDR3: TGTGCTAGCAGCTTGACACTAGCGGGGGGAGTCAGCACAGATACGCAGTATTTT. The chain joins TRBV7-7 to TRBJ2-3, with 12 bases matching TRBD2. The CDR3 has 18 amino acids. Germline-derived CDR1 and CDR2 are SSHAT and FNYEAQ (reference sequence).

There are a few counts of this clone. The CDR3 DNA follows: TGTGCCAGCAGTTTATCGGCTTCAGCGGGATACGAGCAGTACTTC. The encoded protein is CASSLSASAGYEQYF. V usage is TRBV27 and J usage is TRBJ2-7; TRBD2 matches at 7 bases. The V segment lost 0 bases and the J segment 4 bases; nucleotides outside the gene matches: 6. The CDR3 loop spans 15 amino acids. Germline V lookup: CDR1 MNHEY, CDR2 SMNVEV (reference sequence).

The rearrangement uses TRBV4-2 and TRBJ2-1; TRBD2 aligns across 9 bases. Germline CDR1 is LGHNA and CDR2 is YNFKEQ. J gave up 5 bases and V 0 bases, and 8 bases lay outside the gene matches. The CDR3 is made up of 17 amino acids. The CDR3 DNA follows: TGTGCCAGCAGCCAAGACGAGACTAGCGGAAACGACAATGAGCAGTTCTTC. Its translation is CASSQDETSGNDNEQFF.

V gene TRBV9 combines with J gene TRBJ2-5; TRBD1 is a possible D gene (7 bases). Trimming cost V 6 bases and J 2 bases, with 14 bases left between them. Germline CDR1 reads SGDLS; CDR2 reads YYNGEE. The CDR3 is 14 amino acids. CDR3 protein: CASTRGRGQETQYF. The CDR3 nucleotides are TGTGCCAGCACGAGGGGGCGGGGTCAAGAGACCCAGTACTTC.

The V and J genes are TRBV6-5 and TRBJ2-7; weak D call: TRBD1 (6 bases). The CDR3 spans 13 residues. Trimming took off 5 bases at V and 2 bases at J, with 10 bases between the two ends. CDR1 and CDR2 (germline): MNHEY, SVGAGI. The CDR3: CASSVEGAYEQYF. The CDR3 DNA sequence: TGTGCCAGCAGTGTCGAGGGGGCCTACGAGCAGTACTTC.

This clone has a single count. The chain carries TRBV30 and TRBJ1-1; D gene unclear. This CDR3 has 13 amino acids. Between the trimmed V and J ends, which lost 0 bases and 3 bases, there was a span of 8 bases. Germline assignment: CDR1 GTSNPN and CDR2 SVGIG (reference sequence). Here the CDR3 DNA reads TGTGCCTGGAGTGTCAGGTTCGACACTGAAGCTTTCTTT. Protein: CAWSVRFDTEAFF.

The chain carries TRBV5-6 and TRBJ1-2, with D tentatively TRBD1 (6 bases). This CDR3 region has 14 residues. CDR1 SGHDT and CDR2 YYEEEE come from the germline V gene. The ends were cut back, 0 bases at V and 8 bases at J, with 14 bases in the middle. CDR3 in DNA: TGTGCCAGCAGCTTGGGCAGGGGCCCCAGGGGCTACACCTTC. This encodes CASSLGRGPRGYTF.